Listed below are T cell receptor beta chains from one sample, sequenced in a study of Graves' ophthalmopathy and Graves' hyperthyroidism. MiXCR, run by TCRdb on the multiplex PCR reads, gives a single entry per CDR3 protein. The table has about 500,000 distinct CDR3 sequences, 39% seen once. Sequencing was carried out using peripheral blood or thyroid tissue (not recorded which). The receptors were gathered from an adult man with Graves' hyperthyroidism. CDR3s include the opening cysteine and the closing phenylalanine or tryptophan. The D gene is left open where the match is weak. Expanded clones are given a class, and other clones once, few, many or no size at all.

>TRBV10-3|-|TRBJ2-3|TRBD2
TGTGCCATCGGACCTAGCGAGGGACTAGCGGGAGGAGATACGCAGTATTTT
CAIGPSEGLAGGDTQYF
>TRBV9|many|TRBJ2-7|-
TGTGCCAGCAGCGTAGGATCGGCGGACTCCTACGAGCAGTACTTC
CASSVGSADSYEQYF
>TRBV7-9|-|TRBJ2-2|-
TGTGCCAGCGAAATTGGGGAGCTGTTTTTT
CASEIGELFF
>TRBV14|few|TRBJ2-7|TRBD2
TGTGCCAGCAGCCTACCCTTAGCGGGAGTCTACGAGCAGTACTTC
CASSLPLAGVYEQYF
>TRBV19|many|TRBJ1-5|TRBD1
TGTGCCAGTAGTCACCGGGACAGGGTTGGCAATCAGCCCCAGCATTTT
CASSHRDRVGNQPQHF
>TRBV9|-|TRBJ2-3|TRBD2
TGTGCCAGCAGCGTTAGCGGGAGTTCTTCCTCGCAGTATTTT
CASSVSGSSSSQYF
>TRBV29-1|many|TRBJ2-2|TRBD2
TGCAGCGTCGGGACTAGTCCATCTTCCGGGGAGCTGTTTTTT
CSVGTSPSSGELFF
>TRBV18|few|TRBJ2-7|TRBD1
TGTGCCAGCTCACCGCAACAGGGGGCCGACGAGCAGTACTTC
CASSPQQGADEQYF
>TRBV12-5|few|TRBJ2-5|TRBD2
TGTGCTAGTGGTTTGGTACTAGCGGGATCAGGAGAGACCCAGTACTTC
CASGLVLAGSGETQYF
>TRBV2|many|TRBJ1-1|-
TGTGCCAGCAGCCTGCAGGGTCATGAAGCTTTCTTT
CASSLQGHEAFF
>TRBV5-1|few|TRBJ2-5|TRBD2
TGCGCCAGCAGCTTGGTTCTAGCGGGGGGAAATCAAGAGACCCAGTACTTC
CASSLVLAGGNQETQYF
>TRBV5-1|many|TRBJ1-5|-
TGCGCCAGCAGCTTGGTCGCCAGGGCCGTTGGGCCCCAGCATTTT
CASSLVARAVGPQHF
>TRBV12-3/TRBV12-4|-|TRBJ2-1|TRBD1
TGTGCCAGCAGTTCCCGGGACAGGGCCAACAATGAGCAGTTCTTC
CASSSRDRANNEQFF
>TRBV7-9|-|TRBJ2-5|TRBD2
TGTGCCAGCAGTCCCGACAGGGCTAGCGGGGAGCGGGAGACCCAGTACTTC
CASSPDRASGERETQYF
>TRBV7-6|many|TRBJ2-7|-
TGTGCCAGCAGCCTCCAGGCCCTTCACACCTACGAGCAGTACTTC
CASSLQALHTYEQYF
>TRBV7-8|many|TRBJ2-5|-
TGTGCCAGCAGCTTTACAGGGACCCAAGAGACCCAGTACTTC
CASSFTGTQETQYF
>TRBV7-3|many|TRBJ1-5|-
TGTGCCAGCAGCCCTACGGGGGATCAGCCCCAGCATTTT
CASSPTGDQPQHF
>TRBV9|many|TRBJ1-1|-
TGTGCCAGCAGCGTAGGTTCGGGGGCTGTGAGGACTGAAGCTTTCTTT
CASSVGSGAVRTEAFF
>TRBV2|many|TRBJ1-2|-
TGTGCCAGCAGCCCCTATGAGGCAGACTATGGCTACACCTTC
CASSPYEADYGYTF
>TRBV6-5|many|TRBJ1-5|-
TGTGCCAGCAGTTACTCAGGGTATCATCAGCCCCAGCATTTT
CASSYSGYHQPQHF
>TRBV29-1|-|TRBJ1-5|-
TGCAGCGTTATTAGGGAGGCAGGTTGGACCCAGCATTTT
CSVIREAGWTQHF
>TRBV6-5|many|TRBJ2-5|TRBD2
TGTGCCAGCAGAGACACTAGCGGGGTTGAGACCCAGTACTTC
CASRDTSGVETQYF
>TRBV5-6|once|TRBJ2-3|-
TGTGCCAGCAGCTACCGAGGAGATACGCAGTATTTT
CASSYRGDTQYF
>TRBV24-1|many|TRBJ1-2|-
TGTGCCACCAGTGATCCAGGGTACGGTGGCTACACCTTC
CATSDPGYGGYTF
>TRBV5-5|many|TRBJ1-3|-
TGTGCCAGCAGCTTGTACGGCGACTGGAGCTCTGGAAACACCATATATTTT
CASSLYGDWSSGNTIYF
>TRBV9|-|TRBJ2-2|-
TGTGCCAGCAGCGTAGATCTGGGTGAGCTGTTTTTT
CASSVDLGELFF
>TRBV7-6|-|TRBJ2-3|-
TGTGCCAGCAGCTTAGCGAGCTTCACAGATACGCAGTATTTT
CASSLASFTDTQYF
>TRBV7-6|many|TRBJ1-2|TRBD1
TGTGCCAGCAGCAAAGCCACCGGGACAGGGGACGGCTACACCTTC
CASSKATGTGDGYTF
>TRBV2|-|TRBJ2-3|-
TGTGCCAGCAGCTTCCGGGGCCCGGGCACAGATACGCAGTATTTT
CASSFRGPGTDTQYF
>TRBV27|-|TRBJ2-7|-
TGTGCCAGCAGTCCGGGGTCCTACGAGGAGTACTTC
CASSPGSYEEYF
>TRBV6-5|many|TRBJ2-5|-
TGTGCCAGCAGTTACGGTTGGCGGGAGACCCAGTACTTC
CASSYGWRETQYF
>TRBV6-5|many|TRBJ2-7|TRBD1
TGTGCCAGCAGTTACTCCGGGACAGGGGTAGACGAGCAGTACTTC
CASSYSGTGVDEQYF
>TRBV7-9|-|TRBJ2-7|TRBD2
TGTGCCGGCAGCCCTAGCGGGGGCCTTCCTTACGAGCAGTACTTC
CAGSPSGGLPYEQYF
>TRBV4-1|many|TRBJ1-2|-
TGCGCCAGCAGCCCGTGGACGGGAGATGGCTACACCTTC
CASSPWTGDGYTF
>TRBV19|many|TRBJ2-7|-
TGTGCCAGTAGTATAGGCGGCAGAACCTACGAGCAGTACTTC
CASSIGGRTYEQYF
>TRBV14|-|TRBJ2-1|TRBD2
TGTGCCAGCAGCCGAACACGTAGCGGGAGAGACAATGAGCAGTTCTTC
CASSRTRSGRDNEQFF
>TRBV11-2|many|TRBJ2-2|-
TGTGCCAGCAGCTCCGACCGGATTTTGGGCGGGGAGCTGTTTTTT
CASSSDRILGGELFF
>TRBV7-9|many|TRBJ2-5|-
TGTGCCAGCAGCTTAGCTTCCAAGGGACGGATCCAAGAGACCCAGTACTTC
CASSLASKGRIQETQYF
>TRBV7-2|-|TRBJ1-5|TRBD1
TGTGCCTGGGACACAGGGGGCACTCAGCCCCAGCATTTT
CAWDTGGTQPQHF
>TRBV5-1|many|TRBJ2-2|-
TGCGCCAGCAGCTTGAGCATTCGCGGGGAGCTGTTTTTT
CASSLSIRGELFF
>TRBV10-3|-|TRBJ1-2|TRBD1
TGTGCCATCAGTGACTCCGGGACAGGGGTAAACTATGGCTACACCTTC
CAISDSGTGVNYGYTF
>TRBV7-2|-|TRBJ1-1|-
TGTGCCAGCAGCTTAGAGGAGCTGAACATTGAAGCTTTCTTT
CASSLEELNIEAFF
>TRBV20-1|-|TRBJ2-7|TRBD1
TGCAGTGCTAGAGATTCCGGGACAGGAGGGTCCTACGAGCAGTACTTC
CSARDSGTGGSYEQYF
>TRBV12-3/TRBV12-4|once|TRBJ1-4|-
TGTGCCAGCAGTCGAGGGGGTAATGAAAAACTGTTTTTT
CASSRGGNEKLFF
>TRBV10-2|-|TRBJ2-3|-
TGCGCCAGCAGTGAGTTGGGCAGGGCCACAGATACGCAGTATTTT
CASSELGRATDTQYF
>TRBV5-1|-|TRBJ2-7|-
TGCGCCAGCAGCTTGGCCAGCAGTTTAACTGAGCAGTACTTC
CASSLASSLTEQYF
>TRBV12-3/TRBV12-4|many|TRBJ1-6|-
TGTGCCAGCAGTTTGGGTGTCAGTACCGCACCCCTCCACTTT
CASSLGVSTAPLHF
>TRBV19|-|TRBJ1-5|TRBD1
TGTGCCAGTAGTATAGCCGGGACAGGTAATCAGCCCCAGCATTTT
CASSIAGTGNQPQHF
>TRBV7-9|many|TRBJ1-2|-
TGTGCCAGCAGTCTGGCGGATCAGGGTGGCTACACCTTC
CASSLADQGGYTF
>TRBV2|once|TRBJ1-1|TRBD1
TGTGCCACTGGACAGGGTAACTCTGGGTACACTGAAGCTTTCTTT
CATGQGNSGYTEAFF
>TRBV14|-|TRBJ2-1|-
TGTGCCAGCAGCGTAGTGGGCAGGAGCTCCTACAATGAGCAGTTCTTC
CASSVVGRSSYNEQFF
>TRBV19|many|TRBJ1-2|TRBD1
TGTGCCAGTAGTATCATGGGGACAGGGGAACTTGGCTACACCTTC
CASSIMGTGELGYTF